This T cell receptor beta chain was recovered during a study of blood T cells in healthy people across ages. As for the study in general: For every two T cells, template switching captured about one barcoded beta molecule.

This clonotype occurred a few times. The antigen remains unidentified. Using a J-beta primer mix together with a sample-barcoded 5' primer, a second PCR was run for roughly 6 to 12 cycles. TCRdb used MiXCR to reprocess the 5' RACE reads, holding one entry per CDR3 protein. The sample includes roughly 1.9 million distinct CDR3 sequences, about 39% of them seen just once. Points from the study as a whole: Percentage of naive T cells showed a strong correlation with TCR beta diversity.

V lost 5 bases, J lost 9 bases, and 17 bases lay in between. The CDR3 spans 15 residues. Germline values: CDR1 SGHTA, CDR2 FQGNSA. The chain uses TRBV7-2 and TRBJ1-6; no reliable D call. The TCR originated in a human donor in good health. The specimen was blood. The CDR3 reads CASSMRDSESSPLHF. CDR3 nucleotide sequence: TGTGCCAGCAGCATGAGAGATTCAGAGAGTTCACCCCTCCACTTT.